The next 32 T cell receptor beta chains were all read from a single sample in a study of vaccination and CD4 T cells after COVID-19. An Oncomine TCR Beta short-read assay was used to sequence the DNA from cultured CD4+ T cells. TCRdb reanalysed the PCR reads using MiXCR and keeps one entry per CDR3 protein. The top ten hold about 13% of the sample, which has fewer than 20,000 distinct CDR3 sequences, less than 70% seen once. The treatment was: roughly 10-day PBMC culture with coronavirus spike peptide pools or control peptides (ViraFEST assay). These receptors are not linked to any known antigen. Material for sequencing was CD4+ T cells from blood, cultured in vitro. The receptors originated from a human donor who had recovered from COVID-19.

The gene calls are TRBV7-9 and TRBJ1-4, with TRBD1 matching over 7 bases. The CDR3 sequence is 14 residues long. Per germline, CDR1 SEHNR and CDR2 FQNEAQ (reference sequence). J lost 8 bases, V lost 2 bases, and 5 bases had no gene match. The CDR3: CASSLTGVGEKLFF. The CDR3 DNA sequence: TGTGCCAGCAGCTTAACAGGGGTTGGGGAAAAACTGTTTTTT.

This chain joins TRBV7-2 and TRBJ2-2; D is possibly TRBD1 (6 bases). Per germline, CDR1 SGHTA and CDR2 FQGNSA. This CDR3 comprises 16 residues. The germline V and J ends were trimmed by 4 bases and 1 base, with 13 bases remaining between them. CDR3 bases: TGTGCCAGCAGCTCCCGGGACACTTTGAACACCGGGGAGCTGTTTTTT. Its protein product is CASSSRDTLNTGELFF.

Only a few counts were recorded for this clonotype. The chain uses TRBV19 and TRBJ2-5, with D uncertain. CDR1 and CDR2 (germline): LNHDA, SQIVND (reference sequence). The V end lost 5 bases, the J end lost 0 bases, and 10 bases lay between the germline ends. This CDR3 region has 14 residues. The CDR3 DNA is TGTGCCAGTAGTTCCACAGAGTACCAAGAGACCCAGTACTTC. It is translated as CASSSTEYQETQYF.

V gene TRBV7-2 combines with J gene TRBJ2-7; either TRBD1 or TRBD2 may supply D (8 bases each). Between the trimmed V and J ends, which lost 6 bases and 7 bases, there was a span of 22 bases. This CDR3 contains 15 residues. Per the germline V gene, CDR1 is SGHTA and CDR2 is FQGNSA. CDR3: CASSKAGDRFGEQYF. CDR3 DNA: TGTGCCAGCAGTAAAGCGGGGGACAGGTTCGGAGAGCAGTACTTC.

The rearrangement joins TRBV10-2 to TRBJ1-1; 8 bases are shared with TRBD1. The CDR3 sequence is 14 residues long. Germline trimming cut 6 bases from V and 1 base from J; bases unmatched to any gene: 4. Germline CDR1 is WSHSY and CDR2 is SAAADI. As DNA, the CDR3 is TGCGCCAGCAGCCTGACAGGGGAGAACACTGAAGCTTTCTTT. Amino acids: CASSLTGENTEAFF.

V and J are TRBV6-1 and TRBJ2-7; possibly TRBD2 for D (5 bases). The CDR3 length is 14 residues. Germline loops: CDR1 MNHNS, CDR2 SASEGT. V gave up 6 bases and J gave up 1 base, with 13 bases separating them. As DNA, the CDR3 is TGTGCCAGCAGGGGCCTGGACTTTTCCTACGAGCAGTACTTC. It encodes CASRGLDFSYEQYF.

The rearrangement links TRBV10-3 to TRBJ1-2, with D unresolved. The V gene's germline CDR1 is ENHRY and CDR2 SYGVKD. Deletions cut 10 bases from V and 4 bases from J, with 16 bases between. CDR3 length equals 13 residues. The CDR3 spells CATTAGKLYGYTF. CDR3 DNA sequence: TGTGCCACCACCGCGGGGAAACTCTATGGCTACACCTTC.

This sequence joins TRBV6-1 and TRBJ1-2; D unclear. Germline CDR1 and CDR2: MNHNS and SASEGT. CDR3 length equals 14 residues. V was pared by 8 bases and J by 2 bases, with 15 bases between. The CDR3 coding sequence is TGTGCCAGCTCTCCCGGCGGGGAAAACTATGGCTACACCTTC. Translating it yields CASSPGGENYGYTF.

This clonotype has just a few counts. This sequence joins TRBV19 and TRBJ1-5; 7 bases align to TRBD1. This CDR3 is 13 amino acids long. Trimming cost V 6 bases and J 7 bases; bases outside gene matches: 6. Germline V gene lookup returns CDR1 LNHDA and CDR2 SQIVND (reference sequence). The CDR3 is CASSGQVDQPQHF. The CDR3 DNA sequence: TGTGCCAGTAGCGGACAGGTGGACCAGCCCCAGCATTTT.

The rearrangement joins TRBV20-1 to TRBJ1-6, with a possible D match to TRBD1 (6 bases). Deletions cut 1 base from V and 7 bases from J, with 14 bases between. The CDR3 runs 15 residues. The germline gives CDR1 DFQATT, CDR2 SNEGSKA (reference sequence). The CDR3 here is CSARASGQKNSPLHF. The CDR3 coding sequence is TGCAGTGCTAGAGCGTCTGGACAGAAGAATTCACCCCTCCACTTT.

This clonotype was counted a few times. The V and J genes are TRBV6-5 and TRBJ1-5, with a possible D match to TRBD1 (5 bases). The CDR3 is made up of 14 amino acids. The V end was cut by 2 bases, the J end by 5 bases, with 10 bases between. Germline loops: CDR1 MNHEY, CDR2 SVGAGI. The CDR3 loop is CASSYLGGDQPQHF. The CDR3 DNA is TGTGCCAGCAGTTACCTCGGAGGGGATCAGCCCCAGCATTTT.

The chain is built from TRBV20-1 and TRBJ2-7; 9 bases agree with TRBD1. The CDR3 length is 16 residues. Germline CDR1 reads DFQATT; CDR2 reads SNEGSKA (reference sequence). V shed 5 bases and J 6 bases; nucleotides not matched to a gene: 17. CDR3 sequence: CSADHHRGQGPAEQYF. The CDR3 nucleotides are TGCAGTGCTGATCACCACAGGGGGCAGGGCCCGGCCGAGCAGTACTTC.

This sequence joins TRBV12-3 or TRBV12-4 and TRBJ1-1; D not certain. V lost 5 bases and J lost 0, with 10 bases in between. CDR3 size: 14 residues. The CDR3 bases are TGTGCCAGCAGTCACCGGAGGCTGAACACTGAAGCTTTCTTT. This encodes CASSHRRLNTEAFF.

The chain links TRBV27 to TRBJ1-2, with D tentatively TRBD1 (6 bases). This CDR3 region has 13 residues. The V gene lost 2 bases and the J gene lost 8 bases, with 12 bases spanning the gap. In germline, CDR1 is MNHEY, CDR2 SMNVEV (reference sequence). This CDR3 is CASSLRGAQGYTF. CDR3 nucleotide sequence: TGTGCCAGCAGTTTAAGGGGGGCTCAAGGCTACACCTTC.

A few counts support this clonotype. The CDR3 coding sequence is TGTGCCAGCAGCTTACCACAGACCTACGAGCAGTACTTC. Translated: CASSLPQTYEQYF. The chain has TRBV11-3 and TRBJ2-7, with D hard to call. The CDR3 sequence is 13 residues long. CDR1 is SGHNT and CDR2 is YENEEA in the germline V gene. V dropped 2 bases and J dropped 2 bases, with 7 bases sitting between them.

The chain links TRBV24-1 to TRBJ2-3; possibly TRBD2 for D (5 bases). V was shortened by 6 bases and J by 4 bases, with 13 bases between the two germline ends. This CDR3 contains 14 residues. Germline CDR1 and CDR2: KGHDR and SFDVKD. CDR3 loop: CATSRRTPPDTQYF. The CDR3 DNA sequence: TGTGCCACCAGTCGGAGGACTCCTCCAGATACGCAGTATTTT.

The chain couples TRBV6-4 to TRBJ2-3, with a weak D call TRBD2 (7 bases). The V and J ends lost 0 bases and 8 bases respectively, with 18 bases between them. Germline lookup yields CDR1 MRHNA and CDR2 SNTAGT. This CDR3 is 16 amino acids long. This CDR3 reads CASSDSTKGGAGTQYF. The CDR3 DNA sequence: TGTGCCAGCAGTGACTCGACGAAGGGGGGGGCGGGTACGCAGTATTTT.

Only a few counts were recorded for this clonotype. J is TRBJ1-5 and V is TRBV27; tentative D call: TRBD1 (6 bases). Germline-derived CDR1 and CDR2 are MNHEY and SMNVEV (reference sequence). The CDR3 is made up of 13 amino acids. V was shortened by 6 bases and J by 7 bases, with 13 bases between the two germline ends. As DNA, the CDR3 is TGTGCCAGCAGATCCACAGGGACGCAGCCCCAGCATTTT. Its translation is CASRSTGTQPQHF.

This CDR3 is CASSYSMNTEAFF. CDR3 DNA: TGTGCCAGCAGTTATTCAATGAACACTGAAGCTTTCTTT. V usage is TRBV6-5 and J usage is TRBJ1-1; D is undetermined. V was trimmed by 3 bases and J by 0 bases, leaving 5 bases between them. This CDR3 comprises 13 residues. Germline CDR1 and CDR2: MNHEY and SVGAGI.

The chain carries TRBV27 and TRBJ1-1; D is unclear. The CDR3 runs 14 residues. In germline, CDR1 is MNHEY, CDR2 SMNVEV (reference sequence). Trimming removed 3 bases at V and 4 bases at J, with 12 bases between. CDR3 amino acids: CASSFRPPSTEAFF. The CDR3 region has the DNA TGTGCCAGCAGTTTTCGACCCCCCTCCACTGAAGCTTTCTTT.

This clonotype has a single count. DNA of the CDR3: TGCGCCAGCTCCCCCGGGACAGTCACCTACGAGCAGTACTTC. This gives the protein CASSPGTVTYEQYF. The chain carries TRBV10-1 and TRBJ2-7; 7 bases map to TRBD1. After removal of 8 bases from V and 2 bases from J, the junction contained 9 bases not matched to a gene. There are 14 residues in the CDR3. Looked up from germline, CDR1 is WNHNN and CDR2 is SYGVQD (reference sequence).

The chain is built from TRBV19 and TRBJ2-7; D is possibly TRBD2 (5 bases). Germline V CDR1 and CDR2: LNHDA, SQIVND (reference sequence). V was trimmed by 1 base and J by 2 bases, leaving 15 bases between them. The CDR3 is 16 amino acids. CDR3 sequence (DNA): TGTGCCAGTAGTATAGTAGGAGCGGCTAGAGCCTACGAGCAGTACTTC. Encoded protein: CASSIVGAARAYEQYF.

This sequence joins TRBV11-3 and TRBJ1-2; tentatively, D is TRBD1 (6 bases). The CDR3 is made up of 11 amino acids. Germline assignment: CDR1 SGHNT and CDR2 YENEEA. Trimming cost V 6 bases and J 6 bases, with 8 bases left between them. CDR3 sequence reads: CASSRGDGYTF. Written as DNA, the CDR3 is TGTGCCAGCAGTAGGGGGGATGGCTACACCTTC.

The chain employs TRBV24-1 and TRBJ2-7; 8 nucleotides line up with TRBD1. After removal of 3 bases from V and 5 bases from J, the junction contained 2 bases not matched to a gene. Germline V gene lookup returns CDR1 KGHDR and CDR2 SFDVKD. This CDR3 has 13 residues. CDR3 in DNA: TGTGCCACCAGTGATAGGACAGGGCACGAGCAGTACTTC. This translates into CATSDRTGHEQYF.

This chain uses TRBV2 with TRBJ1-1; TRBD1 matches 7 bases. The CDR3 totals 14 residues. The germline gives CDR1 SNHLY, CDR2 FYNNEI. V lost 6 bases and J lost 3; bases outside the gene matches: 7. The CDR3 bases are TGTGCCAGCAGATATAGGGGGACAGACACTGAAGCTTTCTTT. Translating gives CASRYRGTDTEAFF.

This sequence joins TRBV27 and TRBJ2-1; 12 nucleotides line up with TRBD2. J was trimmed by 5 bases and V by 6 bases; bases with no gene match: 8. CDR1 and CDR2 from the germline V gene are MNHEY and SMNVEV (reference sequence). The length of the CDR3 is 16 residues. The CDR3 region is CASRVTSGRKNNEQFF. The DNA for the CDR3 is TGTGCCAGCAGGGTGACTAGCGGGAGAAAGAACAATGAGCAGTTCTTC.

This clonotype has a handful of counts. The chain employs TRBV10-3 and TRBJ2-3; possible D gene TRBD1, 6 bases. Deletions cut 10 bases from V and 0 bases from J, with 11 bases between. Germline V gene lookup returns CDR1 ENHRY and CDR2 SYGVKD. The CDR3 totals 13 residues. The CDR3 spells CATLGASTDTQYF. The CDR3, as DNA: TGTGCCACCCTGGGGGCAAGCACAGATACGCAGTATTTT.

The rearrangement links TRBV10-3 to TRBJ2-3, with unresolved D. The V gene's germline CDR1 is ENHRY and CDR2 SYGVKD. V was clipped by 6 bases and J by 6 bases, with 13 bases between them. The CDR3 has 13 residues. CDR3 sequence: CAIRGRQLDTQYF. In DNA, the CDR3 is TGTGCCATCAGGGGTAGGCAGCTGGATACGCAGTATTTT.

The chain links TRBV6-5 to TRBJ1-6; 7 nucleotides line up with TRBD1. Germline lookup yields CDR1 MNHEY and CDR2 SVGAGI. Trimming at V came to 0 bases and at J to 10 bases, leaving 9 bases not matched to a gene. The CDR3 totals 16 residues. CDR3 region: CASSYSIGRGGSPLHF. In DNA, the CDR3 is TGTGCCAGCAGTTACTCGATTGGCAGGGGGGGATCACCCCTCCACTTT.

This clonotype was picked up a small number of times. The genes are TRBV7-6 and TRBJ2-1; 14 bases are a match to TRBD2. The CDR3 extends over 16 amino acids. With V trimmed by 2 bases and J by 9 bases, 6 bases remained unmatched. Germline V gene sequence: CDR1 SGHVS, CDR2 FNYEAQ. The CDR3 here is CASSLLLTSGGAEQFF. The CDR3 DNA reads TGTGCCAGCAGCTTATTGTTGACTAGCGGGGGGGCTGAGCAGTTCTTC. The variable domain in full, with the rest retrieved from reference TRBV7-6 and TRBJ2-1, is GAGVSQSPRYKVTKRGQDVALRCDPISGHVSLYWYRQALGQGPEFLTYFNYEAQQDKSGLPNDRFSAERPEGSISTLTIQRTEQRDSAMYRCASSLLLTSGGAEQFFGPGTRLTVL.

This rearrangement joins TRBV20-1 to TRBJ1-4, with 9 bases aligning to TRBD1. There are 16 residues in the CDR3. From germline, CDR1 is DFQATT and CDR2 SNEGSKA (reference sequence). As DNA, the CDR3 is TGCGGAACCGGGACAGGGTTTTTTGGAGCTAATGAAAAACTGTTTTTT. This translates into CGTGTGFFGANEKLFF.

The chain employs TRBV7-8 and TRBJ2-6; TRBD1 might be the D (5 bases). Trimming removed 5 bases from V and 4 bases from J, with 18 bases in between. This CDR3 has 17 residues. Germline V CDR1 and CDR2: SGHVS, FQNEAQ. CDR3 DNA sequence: TGTGCCAGCAGCGCCCAGGGTTGGGCCGGAGGGGCCAACGTCCTGACTTTC. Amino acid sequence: CASSAQGWAGGANVLTF.